This entry concerns a single T cell receptor beta chain. Its antigen remains unidentified. The data belong to a study of T cell responses to AZD1222 COVID-19 vaccine. Study results and caveats: A mostly white British donor set with more females was recruited, and clonal diversity was possibly underestimated. Recipients of AZD1222 seropositive at baseline numbered only five or six.

The analysis combined second doses at about 4 or about 12 weeks. Produced via immunoSEQ multiplex PCR; TCRdb's table is partial and in-frame only. Of fewer than 110,000 clones listed, 85% to 95% were seen once; the top ten hold roughly 6.2%. Germline V gene sequence: CDR1 SEHNR, CDR2 FQNEAQ (reference sequence). The CDR3 contains 18 residues. V trimming: 2 bases; J trimming: 4 bases; junction bases outside the gene matches: 17. This clonotype was sampled from an adult who received the AZD1222 COVID-19 vaccine. The material was peripheral blood, obtained 28 days after the second AZD1222 dose. The chain employs TRBV7-9 and TRBJ2-7; TRBD1 matches at 7 bases. The CDR3 spells CASSLPAHRGFNRYEQYF. The CDR3 coding sequence is TGTGCCAGCAGCTTACCAGCTCACAGGGGTTTTAATAGGTACGAGCAGTACTTC.